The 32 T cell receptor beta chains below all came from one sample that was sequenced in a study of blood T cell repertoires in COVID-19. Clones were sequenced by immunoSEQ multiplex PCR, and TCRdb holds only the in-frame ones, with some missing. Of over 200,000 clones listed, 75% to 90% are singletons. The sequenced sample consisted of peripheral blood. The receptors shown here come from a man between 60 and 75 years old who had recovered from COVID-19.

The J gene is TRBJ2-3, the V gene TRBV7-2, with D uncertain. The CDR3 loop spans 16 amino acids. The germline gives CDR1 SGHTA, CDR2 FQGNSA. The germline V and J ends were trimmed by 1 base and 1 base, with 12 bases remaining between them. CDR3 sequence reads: CASSLGRNERTDTQYF. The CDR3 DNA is TGTGCCAGCAGCTTAGGTAGAAATGAGCGCACAGATACGCAGTATTTT.

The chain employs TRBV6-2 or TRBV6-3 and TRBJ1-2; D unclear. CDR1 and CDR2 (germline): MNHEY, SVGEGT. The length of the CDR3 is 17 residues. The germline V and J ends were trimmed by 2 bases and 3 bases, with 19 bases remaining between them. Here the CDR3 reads CASSYRPRVFEDYGYTF. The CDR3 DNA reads TGTGCCAGCAGTTACCGGCCGAGGGTTTTCGAGGACTATGGCTACACCTTC.

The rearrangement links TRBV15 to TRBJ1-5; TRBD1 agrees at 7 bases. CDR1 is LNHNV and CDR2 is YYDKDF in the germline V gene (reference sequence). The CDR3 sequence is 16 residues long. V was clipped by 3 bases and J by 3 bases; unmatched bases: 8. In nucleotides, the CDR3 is TGTGCCACCAGCAGGGTCACAGGGGCCCTCAATCAGCCCCAGCATTTT. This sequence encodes CATSRVTGALNQPQHF. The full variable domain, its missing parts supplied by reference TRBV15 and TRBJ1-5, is DAMVIQNPRYQVTQFGKPVTLSCSQTLNHNVMYWYQQKSSQAPKLLFHYYDKDFNNEADTPDNFQSRRPNTSFCFLDIRSPGLGDTAMYLCATSRVTGALNQPQHFGDGTRLSIL.

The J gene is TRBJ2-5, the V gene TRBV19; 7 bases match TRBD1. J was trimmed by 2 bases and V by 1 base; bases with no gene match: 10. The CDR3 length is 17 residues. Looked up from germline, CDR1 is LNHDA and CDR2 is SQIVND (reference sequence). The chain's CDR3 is CASSIAKTGIRQETQYF. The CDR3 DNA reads TGTGCCAGTAGTATAGCTAAGACAGGGATTCGGCAAGAGACCCAGTACTTC.

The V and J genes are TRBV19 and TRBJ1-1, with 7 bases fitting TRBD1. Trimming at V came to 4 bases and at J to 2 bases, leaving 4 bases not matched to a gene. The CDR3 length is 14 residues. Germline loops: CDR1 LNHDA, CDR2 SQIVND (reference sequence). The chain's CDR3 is CASSRPGGNTEAFF. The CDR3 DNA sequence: TGTGCCAGTAGTAGGCCAGGGGGAAACACTGAAGCTTTCTTT.

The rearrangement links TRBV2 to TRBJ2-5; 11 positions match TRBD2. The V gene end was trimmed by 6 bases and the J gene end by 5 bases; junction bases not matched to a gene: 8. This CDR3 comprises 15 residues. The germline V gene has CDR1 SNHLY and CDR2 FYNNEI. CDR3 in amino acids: CASRGGLAEGETQYF. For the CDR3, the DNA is TGTGCCAGCAGAGGGGGACTAGCGGAGGGTGAGACCCAGTACTTC.

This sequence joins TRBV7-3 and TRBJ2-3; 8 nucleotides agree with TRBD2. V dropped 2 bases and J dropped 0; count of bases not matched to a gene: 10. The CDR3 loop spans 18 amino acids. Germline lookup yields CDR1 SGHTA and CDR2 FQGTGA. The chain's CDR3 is CASSLGPPAGASTDTQYF. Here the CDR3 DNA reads TGTGCCAGCAGCTTAGGGCCGCCAGCGGGGGCTAGCACAGATACGCAGTATTTT.

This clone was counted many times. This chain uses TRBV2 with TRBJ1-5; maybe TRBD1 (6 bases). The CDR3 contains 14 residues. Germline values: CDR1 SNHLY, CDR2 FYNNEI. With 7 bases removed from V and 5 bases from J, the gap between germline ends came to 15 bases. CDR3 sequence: CASTIGQNHQPQHF. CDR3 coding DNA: TGTGCCAGCACTATTGGACAGAACCATCAGCCCCAGCATTTT.

CDR3 amino acids: CASGTQGSRNTIYF. CDR3 nucleotides: TGTGCCAGCGGGACCCAGGGGTCTAGAAACACCATATATTTT. This chain uses TRBV28 with TRBJ1-3, with D perhaps matching TRBD1 (6 bases). The V and J ends lost 8 bases and 5 bases respectively, with 16 bases between them. Germline V CDR1 and CDR2: MDHEN, SYDVKM. The CDR3 extends over 14 amino acids.

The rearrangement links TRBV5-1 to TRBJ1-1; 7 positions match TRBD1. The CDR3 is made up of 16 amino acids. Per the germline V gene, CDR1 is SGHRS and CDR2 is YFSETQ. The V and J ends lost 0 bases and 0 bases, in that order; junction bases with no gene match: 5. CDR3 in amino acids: CASSLAPDRLNTEAFF. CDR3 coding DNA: TGCGCCAGCAGCTTGGCCCCGGACAGGTTGAACACTGAAGCTTTCTTT.

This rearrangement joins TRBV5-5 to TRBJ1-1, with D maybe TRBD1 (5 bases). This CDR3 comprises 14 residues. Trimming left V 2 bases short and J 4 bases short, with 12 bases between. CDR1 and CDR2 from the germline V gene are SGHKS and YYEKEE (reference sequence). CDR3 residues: CASSLFRRGTEAFF. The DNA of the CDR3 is TGTGCCAGCAGCTTATTCAGGAGGGGCACTGAAGCTTTCTTT. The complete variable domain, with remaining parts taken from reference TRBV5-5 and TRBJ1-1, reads DAGVTQSPTHLIKTRGQQVTLRCSPISGHKSVSWYQQVLGQGPQFIFQYYEKEERGRGNFPDRFSARQFPNYSSELNVNALLLGDSALYLCASSLFRRGTEAFFGQGTRLTVV.

CDR3 in DNA: TGTGCCACCAGTGCCGGGGACACAACCAGGGCCCAGTACTTC. Amino acid sequence: CATSAGDTTRAQYF. This sequence joins TRBV24-1 and TRBJ2-5; perhaps TRBD1 as D (6 bases). The V end was cut by 5 bases, the J end by 9 bases, with 18 bases between. Looked up from germline, CDR1 is KGHDR and CDR2 is SFDVKD. The CDR3 is 14 residues long.

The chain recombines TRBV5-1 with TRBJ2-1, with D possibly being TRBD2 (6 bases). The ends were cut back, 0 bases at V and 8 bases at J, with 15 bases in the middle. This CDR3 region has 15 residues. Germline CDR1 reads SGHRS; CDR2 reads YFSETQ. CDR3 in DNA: TGCGCCAGCAGCTTGGCCCTCGGGAGTAGCGATGAGCAGTTCTTC. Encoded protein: CASSLALGSSDEQFF.

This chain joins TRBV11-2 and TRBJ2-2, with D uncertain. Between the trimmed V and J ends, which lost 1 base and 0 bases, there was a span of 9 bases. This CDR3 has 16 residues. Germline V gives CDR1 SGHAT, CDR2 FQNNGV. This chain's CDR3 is CASSLGYTSNTGELFF. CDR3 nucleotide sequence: TGTGCCAGCAGCTTAGGGTACACATCGAACACCGGGGAGCTGTTTTTT.

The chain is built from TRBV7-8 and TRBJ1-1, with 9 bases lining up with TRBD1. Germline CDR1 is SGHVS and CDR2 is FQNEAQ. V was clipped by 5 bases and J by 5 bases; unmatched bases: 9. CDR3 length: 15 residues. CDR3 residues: CASSLGQGRGTEAFF. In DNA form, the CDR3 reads TGTGCCAGCAGCCTCGGACAGGGGCGCGGGACTGAAGCTTTCTTT.

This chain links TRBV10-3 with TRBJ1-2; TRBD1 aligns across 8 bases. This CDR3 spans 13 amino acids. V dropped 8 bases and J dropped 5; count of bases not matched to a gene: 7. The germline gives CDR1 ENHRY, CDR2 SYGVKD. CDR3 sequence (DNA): TGTGCCATCGGTCAGGGGGCATGGTATGGCTACACCTTC. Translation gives CAIGQGAWYGYTF.

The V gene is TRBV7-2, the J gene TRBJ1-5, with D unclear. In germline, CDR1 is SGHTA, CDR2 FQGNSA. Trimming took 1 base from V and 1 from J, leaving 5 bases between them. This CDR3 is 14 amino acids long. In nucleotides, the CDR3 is TGTGCCAGCAGCTTAGGACTGAGCAATCAGCCCCAGCATTTT. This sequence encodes CASSLGLSNQPQHF.

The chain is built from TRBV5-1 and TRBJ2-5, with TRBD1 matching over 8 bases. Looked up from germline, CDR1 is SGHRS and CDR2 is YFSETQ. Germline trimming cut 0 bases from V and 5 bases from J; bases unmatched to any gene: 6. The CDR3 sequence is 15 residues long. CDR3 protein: CASSLGQGFRETQYF. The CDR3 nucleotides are TGCGCCAGCAGCTTGGGACAGGGGTTTCGGGAGACCCAGTACTTC.

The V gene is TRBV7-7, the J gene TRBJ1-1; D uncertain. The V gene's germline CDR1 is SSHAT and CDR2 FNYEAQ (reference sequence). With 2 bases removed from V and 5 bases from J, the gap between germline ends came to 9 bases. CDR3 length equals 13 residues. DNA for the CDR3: TGTGCCAGCAGCTTAAAGTCGGGAACTGAAGCTTTCTTT. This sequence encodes CASSLKSGTEAFF.

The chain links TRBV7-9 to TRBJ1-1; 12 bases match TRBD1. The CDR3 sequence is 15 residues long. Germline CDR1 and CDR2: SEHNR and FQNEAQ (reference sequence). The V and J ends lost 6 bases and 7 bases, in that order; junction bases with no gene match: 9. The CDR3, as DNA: TGTGCCAGCAGTTCCCGGGACAGGGGGCCGATTGAAGCTTTCTTT. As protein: CASSSRDRGPIEAFF.

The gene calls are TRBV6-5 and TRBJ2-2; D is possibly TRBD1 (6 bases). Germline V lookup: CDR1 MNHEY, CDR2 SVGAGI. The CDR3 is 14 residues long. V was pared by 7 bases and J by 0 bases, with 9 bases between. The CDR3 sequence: CASKSGANTGELFF. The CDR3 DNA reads TGTGCCAGCAAGTCAGGGGCGAACACCGGGGAGCTGTTTTTT.

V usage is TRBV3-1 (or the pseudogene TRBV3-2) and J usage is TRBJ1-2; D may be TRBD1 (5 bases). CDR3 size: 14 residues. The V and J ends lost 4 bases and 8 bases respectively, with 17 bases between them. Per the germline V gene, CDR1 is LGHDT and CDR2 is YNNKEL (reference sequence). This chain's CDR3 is CASSPNWGEKGYTF. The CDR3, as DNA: TGTGCCAGCAGCCCCAATTGGGGGGAAAAGGGCTACACCTTC.

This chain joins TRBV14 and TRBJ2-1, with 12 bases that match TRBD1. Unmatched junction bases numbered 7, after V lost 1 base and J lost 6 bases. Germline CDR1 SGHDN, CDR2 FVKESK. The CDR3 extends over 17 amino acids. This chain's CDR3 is CASSQVPGQGAGNEQFF. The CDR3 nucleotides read TGTGCCAGCAGCCAAGTACCGGGACAGGGGGCCGGCAATGAGCAGTTCTTC.

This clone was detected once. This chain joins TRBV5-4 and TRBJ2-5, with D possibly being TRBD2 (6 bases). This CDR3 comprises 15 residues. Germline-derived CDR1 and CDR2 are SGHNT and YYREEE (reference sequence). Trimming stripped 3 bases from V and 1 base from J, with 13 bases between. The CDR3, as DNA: TGTGCCAGCAGCTGGGGGACTGTCTTCCAAGAGACCCAGTACTTC. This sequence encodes CASSWGTVFQETQYF.

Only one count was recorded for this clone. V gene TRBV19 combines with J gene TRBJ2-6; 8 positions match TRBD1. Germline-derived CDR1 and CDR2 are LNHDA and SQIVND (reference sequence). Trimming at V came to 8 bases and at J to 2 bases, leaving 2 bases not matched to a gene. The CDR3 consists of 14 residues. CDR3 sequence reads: CASQGQAGANVLTF. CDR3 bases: TGTGCCAGTCAGGGACAGGCTGGGGCCAACGTCCTGACTTTC.

CDR3 bases: TGTGCCAGCAGTGGGGTGGGGAGGGGTACCGGGGAGCTGTTTTTT. Translation gives CASSGVGRGTGELFF. V gene TRBV2 combines with J gene TRBJ2-2, with 7 bases matching TRBD2. V gave up 4 bases and J gave up 5 bases; unmatched junction bases: 7. CDR1 is SNHLY and CDR2 is FYNNEI in the germline V gene. This CDR3 region has 15 residues.

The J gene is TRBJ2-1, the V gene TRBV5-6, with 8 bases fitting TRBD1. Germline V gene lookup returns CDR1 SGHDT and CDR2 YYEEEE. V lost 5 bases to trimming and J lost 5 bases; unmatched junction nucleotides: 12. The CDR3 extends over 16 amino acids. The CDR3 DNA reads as TGTGCCAGCAGAACAATAGACAGGGGAGCTCACAATGAGCAGTTCTTC. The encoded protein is CASRTIDRGAHNEQFF.

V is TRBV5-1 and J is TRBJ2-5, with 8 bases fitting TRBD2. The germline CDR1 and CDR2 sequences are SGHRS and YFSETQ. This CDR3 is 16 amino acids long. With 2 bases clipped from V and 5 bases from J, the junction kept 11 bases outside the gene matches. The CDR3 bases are TGCGCCAGCAGCTTAGCAGCGGGGGACCCATGGGAGACCCAGTACTTC. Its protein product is CASSLAAGDPWETQYF.

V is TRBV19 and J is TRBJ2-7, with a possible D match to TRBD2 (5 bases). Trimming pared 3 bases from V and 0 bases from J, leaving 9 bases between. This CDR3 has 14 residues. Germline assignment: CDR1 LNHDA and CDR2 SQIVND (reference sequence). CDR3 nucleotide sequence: TGTGCCAGTAGTATCTGGGCGGGCTCCTACGAGCAGTACTTC. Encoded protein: CASSIWAGSYEQYF.

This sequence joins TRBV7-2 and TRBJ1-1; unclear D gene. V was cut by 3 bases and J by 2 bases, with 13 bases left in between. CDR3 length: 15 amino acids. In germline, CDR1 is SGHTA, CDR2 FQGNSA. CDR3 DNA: TGTGCCAGCAGCTTGGTTGCGGGTGGAAACACTGAAGCTTTCTTT. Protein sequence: CASSLVAGGNTEAFF.

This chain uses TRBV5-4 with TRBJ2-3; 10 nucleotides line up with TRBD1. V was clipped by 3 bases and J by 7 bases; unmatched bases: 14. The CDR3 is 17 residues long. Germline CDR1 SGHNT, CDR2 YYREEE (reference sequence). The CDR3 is CASSYLAGTGVVNTQYF. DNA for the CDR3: TGTGCCAGCAGCTACTTAGCTGGGACAGGGGTTGTGAATACGCAGTATTTT.

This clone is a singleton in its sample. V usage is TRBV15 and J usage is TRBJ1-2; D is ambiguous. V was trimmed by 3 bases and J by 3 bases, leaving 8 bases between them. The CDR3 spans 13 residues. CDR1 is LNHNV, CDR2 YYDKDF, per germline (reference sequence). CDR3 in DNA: TGTGCCACCAGCAGTCCAGAGGACTATGGCTACACCTTC. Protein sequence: CATSSPEDYGYTF. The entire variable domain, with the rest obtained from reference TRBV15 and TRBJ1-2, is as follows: DAMVIQNPRYQVTQFGKPVTLSCSQTLNHNVMYWYQQKSSQAPKLLFHYYDKDFNNEADTPDNFQSRRPNTSFCFLDIRSPGLGDTAMYLCATSSPEDYGYTFGSGTRLTVV.